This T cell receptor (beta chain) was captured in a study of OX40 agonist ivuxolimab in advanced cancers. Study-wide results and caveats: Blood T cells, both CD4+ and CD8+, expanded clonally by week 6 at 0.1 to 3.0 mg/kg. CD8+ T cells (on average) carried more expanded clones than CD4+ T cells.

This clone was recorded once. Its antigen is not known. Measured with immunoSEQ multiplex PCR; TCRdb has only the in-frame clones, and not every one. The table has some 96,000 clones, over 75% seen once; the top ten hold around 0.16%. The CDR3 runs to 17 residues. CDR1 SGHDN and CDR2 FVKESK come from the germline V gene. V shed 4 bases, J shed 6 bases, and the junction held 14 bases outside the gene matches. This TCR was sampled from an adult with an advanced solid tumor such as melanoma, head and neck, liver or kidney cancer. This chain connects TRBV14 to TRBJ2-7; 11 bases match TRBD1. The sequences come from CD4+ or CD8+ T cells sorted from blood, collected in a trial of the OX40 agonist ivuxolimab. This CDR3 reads CASSRLPGTGGTLEQYF. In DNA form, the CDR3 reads TGTGCCAGCAGCCGACTACCCGGGACAGGGGGAACCCTCGAGCAGTACTTC.